Listed here is a single TCR beta chain. This clonotype has a count of ten or more. Its target antigen remains unknown. No much larger clone is present one base from it, and per-base qualities are unavailable. The sequencer listed for this sample is Illumina NovaSeq 6000. cDNA libraries for TCRalpha and TCRbeta were prepared by 5'RACE using constant-segment primers, with sample barcodes and unique molecular identifiers added. Trizol reagent was used to extract RNA from every sample. The libraries were amplified in two PCR steps, and the second step added a second sample barcode and Illumina TruSeq adapters. Libraries were sequenced on an Illumina NovaSeq with 2 x 150 bp paired-end reads. As for how the authors treated the data: Demultiplexing of reads and collapsing into UMI-guided consensus sequences were performed with migec v1.2.7. Using mixcr v2.1.11, the UMI consensuses were aligned to TRA and TRB V and J templates and assembled into clonotypes. Expanded or contracted clonotypes were those called significant by both edgeR and NoisET, with noise models trained on biological replicates. For edgeR calls, the thresholds were a false discovery rate-adjusted p below 0.01 and a log2 fold-change of 1. As an exploratory analysis of dynamics, max-normalized trajectories of the 1000 most abundant clonotypes were examined with PCA combined with hierarchical clustering. Each responding clone was given a CD4 or CD8 phenotype based on the CD4+ and CD8+ repertoires, which had been sequenced separately. TCRdb's own reprocessing of the public reads used fastp at Q25 and MiXCR and kept productive beta chains. Rows are unified per CDR3 protein, each entry keeping the most common DNA and genes. For this entry, the V and J calls and clone size follow TCRdb and not the study's own pipeline. Counted in this sample were about 350,000 distinct CDR3 sequences; roughly 13% of them appeared once. Of the sample, 22% falls within the top ten clones.

The germline V gene (reference sequence) sets CDR1 to DFQATT and CDR2 to SNEGSKA. V lost 2 bases and J lost 8 bases, and the count of bases not matched to a germline gene is 9. Taken from cysteine to phenylalanine, the CDR3 has 14 residues. The read is trimmed to its CDR3 DNA, 42 bases read in frame from base 1. The sample is drawn from a study of T-cell memory formation after mild COVID-19 (dated by TCRdb to about 2021). For the study in its entirety: Most TCR sequence clusters were specific to one of the two donors. Two young, previously healthy adult volunteers, one female and one male, were included in the cohort. In a couple of donors, T-cell clones that expanded and contracted after mild COVID-19 were tracked by sequencing TCRalpha and TCRbeta repertoires over time. Results and caveats for the whole study, not just this receptor: Some responding clones were found in pre-infection memory, which suggests that pre-existing cross-reactive memory T cells took part in the SARS-CoV-2 response. From day 15 to 85, contracting clones showed balanced CD4/CD8 phenotypes, whereas a second wave of clones that expanded from day 15 to 37 leaned towards CD4+. The second-wave clones that peaked on day 37 were not confirmed to be SARS-CoV-2 specific. Only two mild cases were covered by the study, and larger cohorts that include severe cases with pre-infection samples were considered necessary. Contracting CD4+ clones were located mainly in the CM and EM memory subsets, whereas CD8+ clones were found to be enriched in EMRA.

PBMCs were isolated by Ficoll-Paque density gradient centrifugation. The source material was PBMCs or a T cell subset sorted from them (not recorded which). The source of this sequence is a man aged 18 to 29 who had mild COVID-19 (a few samples of this study predate the infection). The sample titles of this study are shuffled in the database, so cell type and time point are left out; the donor was told from shared clones. Recombination connected TRBV20-1 to TRBJ2-1; TRBD2 fits 7 bases in the junction. The DNA sequence is TGCAGTGCTAGACCCCCCGGGGGGATCCATGAGCAGTTCTTC. This translates into CSARPPGGIHEQFF.